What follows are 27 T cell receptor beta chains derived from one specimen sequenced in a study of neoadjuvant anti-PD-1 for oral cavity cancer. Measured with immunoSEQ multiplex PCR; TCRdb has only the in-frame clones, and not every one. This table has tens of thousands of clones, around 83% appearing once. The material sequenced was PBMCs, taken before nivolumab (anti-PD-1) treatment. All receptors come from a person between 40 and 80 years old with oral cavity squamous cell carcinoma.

CDR3 nucleotide sequence: TGCGCCAGCACCTTAGGCGGGGGGGGCACAGATACGCAGTATTTT. It codes for CASTLGGGGTDTQYF. The rearrangement joins TRBV5-1 to TRBJ2-3, with 9 bases aligning to TRBD2. The CDR3 extends over 15 amino acids. Germline lookup yields CDR1 SGHRS and CDR2 YFSETQ. V lost 6 bases, J lost 1 base, and 6 bases stayed unmatched.

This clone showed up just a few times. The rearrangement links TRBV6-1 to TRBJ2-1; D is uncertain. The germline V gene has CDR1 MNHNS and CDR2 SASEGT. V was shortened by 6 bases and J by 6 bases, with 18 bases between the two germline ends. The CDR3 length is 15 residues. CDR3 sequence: CASRPGEESFNEQFF. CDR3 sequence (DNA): TGTGCCAGCAGACCTGGTGAGGAATCTTTCAATGAGCAGTTCTTC.

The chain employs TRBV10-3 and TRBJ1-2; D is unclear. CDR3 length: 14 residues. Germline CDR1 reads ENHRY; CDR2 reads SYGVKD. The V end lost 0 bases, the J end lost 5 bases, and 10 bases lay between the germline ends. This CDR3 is CAISESREHYGYTF. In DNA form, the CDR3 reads TGTGCCATCAGTGAGTCAAGGGAGCATTATGGCTACACCTTC.

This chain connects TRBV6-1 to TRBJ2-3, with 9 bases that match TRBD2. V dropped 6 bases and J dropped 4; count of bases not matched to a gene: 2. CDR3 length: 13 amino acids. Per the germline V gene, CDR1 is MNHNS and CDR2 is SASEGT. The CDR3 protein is CASRREGSDTQYF. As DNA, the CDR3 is TGTGCCAGCAGGCGGGAGGGATCAGATACGCAGTATTTT.

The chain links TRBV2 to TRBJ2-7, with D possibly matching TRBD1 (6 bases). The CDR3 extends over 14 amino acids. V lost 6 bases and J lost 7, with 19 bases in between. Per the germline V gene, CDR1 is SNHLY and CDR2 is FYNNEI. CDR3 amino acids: CASRQTLLRGEQYF. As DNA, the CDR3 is TGTGCCAGCAGACAGACCCTGTTGAGGGGGGAGCAGTACTTC.

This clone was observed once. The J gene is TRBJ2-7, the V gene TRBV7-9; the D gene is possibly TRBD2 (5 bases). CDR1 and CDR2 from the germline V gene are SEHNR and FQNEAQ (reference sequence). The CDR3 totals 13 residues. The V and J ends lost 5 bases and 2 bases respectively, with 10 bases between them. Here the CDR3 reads CASSDYFTYEQYF. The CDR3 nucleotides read TGTGCCAGCAGCGACTATTTTACCTACGAGCAGTACTTC. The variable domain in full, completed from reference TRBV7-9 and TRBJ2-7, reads DTGVSQNPRHKITKRGQNVTFRCDPISEHNRLYWYRQTLGQGPEFLTYFQNEAQLEKSRLLSDRFSAERPKGSFSTLEIQRTEQGDSAMYLCASSDYFTYEQYFGPGTRLTVT.

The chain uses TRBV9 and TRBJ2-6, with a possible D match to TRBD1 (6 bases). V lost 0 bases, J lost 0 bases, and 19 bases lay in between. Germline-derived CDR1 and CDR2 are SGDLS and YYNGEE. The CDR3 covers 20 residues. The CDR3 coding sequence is TGTGCCAGCAGCGTAGCACAGACCGCCCTAGGGGGCTCTGGGGCCAACGTCCTGACTTTC. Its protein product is CASSVAQTALGGSGANVLTF.

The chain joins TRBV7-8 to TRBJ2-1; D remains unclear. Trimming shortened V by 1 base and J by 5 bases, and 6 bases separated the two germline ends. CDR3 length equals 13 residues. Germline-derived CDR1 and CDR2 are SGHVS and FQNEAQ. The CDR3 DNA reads TGTGCCAGCAGCTTAGGAGTCAACAATGAGCAGTTCTTC. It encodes CASSLGVNNEQFF.

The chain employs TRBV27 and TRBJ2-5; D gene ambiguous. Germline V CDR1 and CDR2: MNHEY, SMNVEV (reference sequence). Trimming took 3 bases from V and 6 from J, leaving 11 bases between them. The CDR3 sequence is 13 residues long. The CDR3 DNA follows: TGTGCCAGCAGTTTTAGGGCGGCGCAGACCCAGTACTTC. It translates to CASSFRAAQTQYF.

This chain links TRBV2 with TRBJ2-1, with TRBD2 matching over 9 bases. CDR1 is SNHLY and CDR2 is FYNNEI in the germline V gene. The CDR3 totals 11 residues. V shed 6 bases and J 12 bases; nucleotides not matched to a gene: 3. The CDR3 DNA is TGTGCCAGCAGCGTAGCGGGGGTGCAGTTCTTC. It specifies CASSVAGVQFF. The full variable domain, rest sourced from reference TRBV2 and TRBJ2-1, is EPEVTQTPSHQVTQMGQEVILRCVPISNHLYFYWYRQILGQKVEFLVSFYNNEISEKSEIFDDQFSVERPDGSNFTLKIRSTKLEDSAMYFCASSVAGVQFFGPGTRLTVL.

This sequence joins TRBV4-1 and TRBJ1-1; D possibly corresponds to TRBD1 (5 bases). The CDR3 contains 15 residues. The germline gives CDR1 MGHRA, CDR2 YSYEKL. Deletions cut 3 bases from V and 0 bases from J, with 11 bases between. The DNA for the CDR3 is TGCGCCAGCAGCCAGAACAGGAAACTGAACACTGAAGCTTTCTTT. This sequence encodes CASSQNRKLNTEAFF.

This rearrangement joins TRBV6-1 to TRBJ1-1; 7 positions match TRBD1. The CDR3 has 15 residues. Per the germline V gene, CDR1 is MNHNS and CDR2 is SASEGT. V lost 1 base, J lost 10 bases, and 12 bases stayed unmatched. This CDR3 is CASSEGETGFDGAFF. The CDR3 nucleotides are TGTGCCAGCAGTGAAGGAGAGACAGGGTTCGACGGAGCTTTCTTT.

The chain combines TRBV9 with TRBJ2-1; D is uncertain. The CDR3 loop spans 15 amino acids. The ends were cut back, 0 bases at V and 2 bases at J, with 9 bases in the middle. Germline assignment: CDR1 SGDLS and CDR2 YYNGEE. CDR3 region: CASSVGAPPYNEQFF. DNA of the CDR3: TGTGCCAGCAGCGTAGGGGCGCCCCCCTACAATGAGCAGTTCTTC.

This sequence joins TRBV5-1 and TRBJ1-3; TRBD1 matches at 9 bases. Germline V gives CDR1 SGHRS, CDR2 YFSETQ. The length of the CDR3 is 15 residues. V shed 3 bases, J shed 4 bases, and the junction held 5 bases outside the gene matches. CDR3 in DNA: TGCGCCAGCAGCTCACAGGGGGCGCAGGGAAACACCATATATTTT. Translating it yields CASSSQGAQGNTIYF.

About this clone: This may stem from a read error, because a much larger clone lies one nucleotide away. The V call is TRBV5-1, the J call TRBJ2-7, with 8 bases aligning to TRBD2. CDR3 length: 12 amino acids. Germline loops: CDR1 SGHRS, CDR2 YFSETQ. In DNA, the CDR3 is TGCGCCGGCAGCTTGGCGGGAGGCGAGCAGTACTTC. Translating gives CAGSLAGGEQYF.

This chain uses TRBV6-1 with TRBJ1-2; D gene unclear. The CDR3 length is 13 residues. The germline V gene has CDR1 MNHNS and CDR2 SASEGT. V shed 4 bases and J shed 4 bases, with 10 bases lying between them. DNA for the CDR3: TGTGCCAGCAGTGCCGGACCGATCTATGGCTACACCTTC. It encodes CASSAGPIYGYTF.

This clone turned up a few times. This CDR3 reads CASYPGEGQETQYF. Here the CDR3 DNA reads TGTGCCTCCTACCCCGGAGAGGGACAAGAGACCCAGTACTTC. The V gene is TRBV30, the J gene TRBJ2-5; D perhaps matches TRBD2 (5 bases). CDR1 is GTSNPN, CDR2 SVGIG, per germline (reference sequence). The CDR3 extends over 14 amino acids. V dropped 7 bases and J dropped 2 bases, with 17 bases sitting between them.

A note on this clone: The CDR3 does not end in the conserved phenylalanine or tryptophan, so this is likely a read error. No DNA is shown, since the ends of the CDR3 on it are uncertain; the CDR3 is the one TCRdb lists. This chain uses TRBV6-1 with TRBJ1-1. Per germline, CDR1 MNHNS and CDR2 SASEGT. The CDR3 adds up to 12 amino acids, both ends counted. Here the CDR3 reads CASSVPGAQEVS.

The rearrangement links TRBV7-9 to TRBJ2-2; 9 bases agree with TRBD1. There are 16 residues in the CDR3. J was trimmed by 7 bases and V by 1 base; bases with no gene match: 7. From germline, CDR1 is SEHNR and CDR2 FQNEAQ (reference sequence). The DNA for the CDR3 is TGTGCCAGCAGCTTAGGAGGACAGGGGACGGGCGGGGAGCTGTTTTTT. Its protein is CASSLGGQGTGGELFF.

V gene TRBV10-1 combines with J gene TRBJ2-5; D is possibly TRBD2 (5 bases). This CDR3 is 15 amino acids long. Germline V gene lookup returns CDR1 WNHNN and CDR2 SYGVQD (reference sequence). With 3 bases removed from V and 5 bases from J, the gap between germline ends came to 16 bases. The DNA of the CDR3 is TGCGCCAGCAGTGATCGGCGGGCGGGCTCGGAGACCCAGTACTTC. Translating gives CASSDRRAGSETQYF.

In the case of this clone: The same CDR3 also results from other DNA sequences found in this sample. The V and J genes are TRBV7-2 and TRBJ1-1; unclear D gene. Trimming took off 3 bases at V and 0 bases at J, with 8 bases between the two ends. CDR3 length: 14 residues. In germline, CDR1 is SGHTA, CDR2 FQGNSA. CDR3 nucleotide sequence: TGTGCCAGCAGCTTGCAAGATATGAACACTGAAGCTTTCTTT. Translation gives CASSLQDMNTEAFF.

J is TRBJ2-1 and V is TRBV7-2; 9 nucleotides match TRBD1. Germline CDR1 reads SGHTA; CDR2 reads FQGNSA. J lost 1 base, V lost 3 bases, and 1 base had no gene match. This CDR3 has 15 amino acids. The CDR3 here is CASSLDRGSYNEQFF. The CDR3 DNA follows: TGTGCCAGCAGCTTGGACAGGGGATCCTACAATGAGCAGTTCTTC.

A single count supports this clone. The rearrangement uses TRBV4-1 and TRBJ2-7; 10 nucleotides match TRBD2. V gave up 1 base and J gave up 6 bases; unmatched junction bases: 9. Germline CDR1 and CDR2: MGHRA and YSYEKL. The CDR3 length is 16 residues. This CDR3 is CASSQVTLAGTREQYF. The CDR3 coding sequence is TGCGCCAGCAGCCAAGTCACACTAGCGGGGACCCGCGAGCAGTACTTC.

The CDR3 region is CASSKGLAGVYEQFF. The CDR3 DNA follows: TGTGCCAGCAGTAAGGGACTAGCGGGAGTGTATGAGCAGTTCTTC. This chain joins TRBV2 and TRBJ2-1; 14 bases line up with TRBD2. Germline V gene lookup returns CDR1 SNHLY and CDR2 FYNNEI. After removal of 5 bases from V and 8 bases from J, the junction contained 5 bases not matched to a gene. This CDR3 is built from 15 residues.

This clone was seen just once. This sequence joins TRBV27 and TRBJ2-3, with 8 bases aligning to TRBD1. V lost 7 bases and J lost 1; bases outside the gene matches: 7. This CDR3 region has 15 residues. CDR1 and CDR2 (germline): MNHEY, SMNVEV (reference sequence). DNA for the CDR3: TGTGCCAGCATCCCAGGGGGCGCGGGCACAGATACGCAGTATTTT. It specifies CASIPGGAGTDTQYF.

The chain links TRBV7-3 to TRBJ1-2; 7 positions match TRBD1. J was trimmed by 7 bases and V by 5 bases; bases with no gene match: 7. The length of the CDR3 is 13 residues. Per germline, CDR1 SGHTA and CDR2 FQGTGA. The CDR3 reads CASSQGGPGGYTF. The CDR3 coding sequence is TGTGCCAGCAGCCAAGGGGGCCCGGGTGGCTACACCTTC.

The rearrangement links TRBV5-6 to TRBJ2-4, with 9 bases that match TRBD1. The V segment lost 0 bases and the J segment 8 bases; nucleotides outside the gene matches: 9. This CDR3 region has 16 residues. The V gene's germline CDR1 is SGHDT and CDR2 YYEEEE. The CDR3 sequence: CASSLELGQGRDIQYF. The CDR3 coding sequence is TGTGCCAGCAGCTTGGAGCTGGGACAGGGTAGGGACATTCAGTACTTC.